Listed below are T cell receptor beta chains from one sample, sequenced in a study of T cells after yellow fever vaccination. TCRdb reprocessed the 5' RACE reads via MiXCR and lists one record per CDR3 protein. This sample carries 20,000 to 25,000 distinct CDR3 sequences, roughly 5.6% of them seen once, and the ten largest clones take around 19%. Source: PBMCs, either bulk or a sorted T-cell subset (CD4+, CD8+, memory, or dextramer-sorted; not recorded which), taken around 45 days after the first yellow fever vaccination. These receptors all come from a man younger than 35 who received the YFV17D yellow fever vaccine. Each CDR3 is given with its conserved first and last residue. A D gene is named only where the DNA matches it firmly. The size of a clone is reported for some rows only, either as once, few or many, or as a class for expanded clones.

j_gene	d_gene	abundance	v_gene	CDR3aa	CDR3nt
TRBJ2-1	-	many	TRBV4-1	CASSQSKDEQFF	TGCGCCAGCAGCCAGTCAAAGGATGAGCAGTTCTTC
TRBJ1-1	-	many	TRBV5-5	CASSPVGVGNTEAFF	TGTGCCAGCAGCCCGGTGGGGGTAGGGAACACTGAAGCTTTCTTT
TRBJ2-1	TRBD2	many	TRBV7-9	CASSSIGLAGGLGEQFF	TGTGCCAGCAGCTCCATCGGACTAGCGGGGGGGCTTGGGGAGCAGTTCTTC
TRBJ2-1	-	many	TRBV4-1	CASSQVDLVSYNEQFF	TGCGCCAGCAGCCAAGTCGACCTAGTTTCCTACAATGAGCAGTTCTTC
TRBJ2-5	TRBD2	many	TRBV10-2	CASSEWLLAGQETQYF	TGCGCCAGCAGTGAGTGGTTACTAGCGGGGCAAGAGACCCAGTACTTC
TRBJ1-2	-	many	TRBV10-3	CAIRGTDNYGYTF	TGTGCCATCAGGGGGACTGATAACTATGGCTACACCTTC
TRBJ2-1	-	many	TRBV5-1	CASSLEYGGLYNEQFF	TGCGCCAGCAGCTTGGAATATGGGGGGCTTTACAATGAGCAGTTCTTC
TRBJ1-5	-	many	TRBV19	CASRHEGAGGQPQHF	TGTGCCAGTAGACATGAAGGGGCGGGAGGCCAGCCCCAGCATTTT
TRBJ2-1	-	many	TRBV27	CASFPHFGDEQFF	TGTGCCAGTTTTCCGCATTTCGGCGATGAGCAGTTCTTC
TRBJ2-5	TRBD2	many	TRBV7-8	CASSLEASGVQETQYF	TGTGCCAGCAGCTTAGAGGCTAGCGGGGTACAAGAGACCCAGTACTTC
TRBJ1-5	-	many	TRBV20-1	CSARKYSNQPQHF	TGCAGTGCTAGAAAGTATAGCAATCAGCCCCAGCATTTT
TRBJ2-1	TRBD2	many	TRBV12-3/TRBV12-4	CASSRGDEQFF	TGTGCCAGCAGCCGGGGGGATGAGCAGTTCTTC
TRBJ2-1	-	many	TRBV7-2	CASSLYYNEQFF	TGTGCCAGCAGCTTGTACTACAATGAGCAGTTCTTC
TRBJ1-2	-	many	TRBV5-6	CASGSWGGYTF	TGTGCCAGCGGGTCGTGGGGTGGCTACACCTTC
TRBJ1-1	-	many	TRBV29-1	CSVEETLGNTEAFF	TGCAGCGTTGAGGAGACCTTGGGGAACACTGAAGCTTTCTTT
TRBJ2-2	TRBD2	many	TRBV6-5	CASSYSVNSGVRELFF	TGTGCCAGCAGTTACTCTGTGAATAGCGGGGTCCGGGAGCTGTTTTTT
TRBJ2-2	TRBD2	many	TRBV19	CASKSGSGGPNTGELFF	TGTGCCAGTAAGAGCGGTAGCGGGGGCCCCAACACCGGGGAGCTGTTTTTT
TRBJ2-6	TRBD1	many	TRBV7-8	CASIRDRVFGGANVLTF	TGTGCCAGCATCCGGGACAGGGTCTTCGGTGGGGCCAACGTCCTGACTTTC
TRBJ1-5	-	many	TRBV3-1	CASSQTNSNQPQHF	TGTGCCAGCAGCCAGACAAACAGCAATCAGCCCCAGCATTTT
TRBJ2-5	TRBD1	many	TRBV5-1	CASSSQGAQETQYF	TGCGCCAGCAGCTCACAGGGGGCCCAAGAGACCCAGTACTTC
TRBJ1-5	-	many	TRBV7-2	CASSLDGNQPQHF	TGTGCCAGCAGCTTAGACGGCAATCAGCCCCAGCATTTT
TRBJ2-2	-	many	TRBV5-1	CASSLNRNTGELFF	TGCGCCAGCAGCTTGAACAGGAACACCGGGGAGCTGTTTTTT
TRBJ1-2	-	many	TRBV20-1	CSARGGRVDGYTF	TGCAGTGCTAGAGGTGGGCGAGTAGACGGCTACACCTTC
TRBJ2-3	-	many	TRBV20-1	CSAVEGASTDTQYF	TGCAGTGCTGTAGAAGGGGCGAGCACAGATACGCAGTATTTT
TRBJ2-7	TRBD1	many	TRBV20-1	CSARDRGYEQYF	TGCAGTGCCAGGGACAGGGGTTACGAGCAGTACTTC
TRBJ2-2	TRBD2	few	TRBV2	CAFCAATLRGGLGGELFF	TGTGCCTTCTGTGCCGCGACTTTGCGGGGGGGCCTCGGCGGGGAGCTGTTTTTT
TRBJ2-5	-	many	TRBV5-5	CASSSRGRETQYF	TGTGCCAGCAGCTCCAGGGGTCGGGAGACCCAGTACTTC
TRBJ2-5	-	many	TRBV3-1	CASSPTERTQYF	TGTGCCAGCAGCCCTACAGAAAGGACCCAGTACTTC
TRBJ2-3	TRBD1	medium-sized	TRBV5-1	CASTYGGTGLAGDTQYF	TGCGCCAGCACCTACGGAGGGACAGGGCTGGCGGGAGATACGCAGTATTTT
TRBJ1-5	TRBD1	many	TRBV12-3/TRBV12-4	CASRTGLSNQPQHF	TGTGCCAGCAGGACAGGGCTTAGCAATCAGCCCCAGCATTTT
TRBJ1-2	-	-	TRBV18	CASSPPSFSNYGYTF	TGTGCCAGCTCACCACCAAGCTTTTCCAACTATGGCTACACCTTC
TRBJ2-5	-	many	TRBV5-1	CASSLGRAGETQYF	TGCGCCAGCAGCTTGGGCAGGGCTGGAGAGACCCAGTACTTC
TRBJ2-3	-	many	TRBV19	CASSPQGPRGFSTDTQYF	TGTGCCAGTAGCCCACAGGGACCTCGGGGCTTTAGCACAGATACGCAGTATTTT